A single sample is the source of the 13 T cell receptor beta chains below, sequenced in a study of T cells after yellow fever vaccination. TCRdb independently ran MiXCR on the 5' RACE reads; one entry per CDR3 protein. The sample holds roughly 400,000 distinct CDR3 sequences, 18% seen once. Here the sequenced sample was PBMCs, taken before the yellow fever booster vaccination. The receptors were sampled from a man aged 18 to 35 who received the YFV17D yellow fever vaccine.

The chain has TRBV7-9 and TRBJ2-2; 9 bases map to TRBD1. Germline assignment: CDR1 SEHNR and CDR2 FQNEAQ (reference sequence). This CDR3 region has 16 residues. V gave up 4 bases and J gave up 4 bases; unmatched junction bases: 7. The CDR3 nucleotides are TGTGCCAGCAGCTCCAGGACAGGGGCGGGCACCGGGGAGCTGTTTTTT. Translating it yields CASSSRTGAGTGELFF.

V gene TRBV5-4 combines with J gene TRBJ2-1, with D possibly called TRBD1 or TRBD2 (5 bases each). The CDR3 has 15 residues. The V gene's germline CDR1 is SGHNT and CDR2 YYREEE (reference sequence). Trimming left V 0 bases short and J 2 bases short, with 9 bases between. The CDR3 is CASSLGGVTYNEQFF. The CDR3 DNA reads TGTGCCAGCAGCTTGGGAGGGGTTACCTACAATGAGCAGTTCTTC.

The chain carries TRBV9 and TRBJ2-7; D is ambiguous. The CDR3 is made up of 13 amino acids. Germline assignment: CDR1 SGDLS and CDR2 YYNGEE. V dropped 0 bases and J dropped 7 bases, with 11 bases sitting between them. CDR3 nucleotides: TGTGCCAGCAGCGTAGATCCGGGCGAGGAGCAGTACTTC. The encoded protein is CASSVDPGEEQYF.

The chain has TRBV18 and TRBJ1-2; D gene uncertain. The CDR3 spans 14 residues. Trimming took off 3 bases at V and 5 bases at J, with 13 bases between the two ends. The germline V gene has CDR1 KGHSH and CDR2 LQKENI. CDR3 protein: CASSPSDGPYGYTF. The CDR3 region has the DNA TGTGCCAGCTCACCGTCAGACGGCCCTTATGGCTACACCTTC.

The rearrangement uses TRBV7-2 and TRBJ2-7, with TRBD2 matching over 7 bases. J gave up 9 bases and V 3 bases, and 8 bases lay outside the gene matches. The CDR3 spans 13 residues. Germline-derived CDR1 and CDR2 are SGHTA and FQGNSA. The CDR3 loop is CASSLGGSPVQYF. For the CDR3, the DNA is TGTGCCAGCAGCTTGGGGGGGAGTCCCGTGCAGTACTTC.

CDR3 in amino acids: CAWSRAGVFDDEQFF. The CDR3 DNA is TGTGCCTGGAGTCGGGCGGGGGTATTTGATGACGAGCAGTTCTTC. The chain employs TRBV30 and TRBJ2-1, with 7 nucleotides matching TRBD2. This CDR3 region has 15 residues. V was clipped by 2 bases and J by 10 bases; unmatched bases: 14. Germline V gives CDR1 GTSNPN, CDR2 SVGIG (reference sequence).

This clonotype showed up just a few times. This chain uses TRBV12-3 or TRBV12-4 with TRBJ2-7, with D uncertain. The V and J ends lost 6 bases and 9 bases respectively, with 15 bases between them. CDR3 length equals 12 residues. The DNA of the CDR3 is TGTGCCAGCAGCCCCGATTCGGAAGCGCAGTACTTC. This sequence encodes CASSPDSEAQYF.

This clonotype was detected only a few times. The chain carries TRBV7-6 and TRBJ2-3, with D possibly being TRBD2 (5 bases). The length of the CDR3 is 16 residues. CDR1 and CDR2 (germline): SGHVS, FNYEAQ. Trimming left V 3 bases short and J 0 bases short, with 13 bases between. The CDR3 DNA sequence: TGTGCCAGCAGCTTCGGACTGTTTCCTAGCACAGATACGCAGTATTTT. Protein product: CASSFGLFPSTDTQYF.

The gene calls are TRBV4-3 and TRBJ2-5; the D call may be TRBD1 or TRBD2 (5 bases each). The germline V and J ends were trimmed by 0 bases and 4 bases, with 12 bases remaining between them. CDR3 length equals 15 residues. The germline V gene encodes CDR1 LGHNA and CDR2 YSLEER. The CDR3 bases are TGCGCCAGCAGCCAAGAACCCGGGGCCCCAGAGACCCAGTACTTC. Protein: CASSQEPGAPETQYF.

This clonotype has more than one count but fewer than ten. V gene TRBV20-1 combines with J gene TRBJ2-3, with 11 bases matching TRBD2. Trimming cost V 3 bases and J 0 bases; bases outside gene matches: 5. There are 16 residues in the CDR3. Looked up from germline, CDR1 is DFQATT and CDR2 is SNEGSKA (reference sequence). Written as DNA, the CDR3 is TGCAGTGCTAGTCTAGCGGGGGGATCTAGCACAGATACGCAGTATTTT. Translation gives CSASLAGGSSTDTQYF.

This clonotype was counted a few times. The chain uses TRBV20-1 and TRBJ1-4; 9 bases map to TRBD1. The CDR3 sequence is 14 residues long. The germline gives CDR1 DFQATT, CDR2 SNEGSKA (reference sequence). V shed 6 bases and J 4 bases; nucleotides not matched to a gene: 6. The CDR3 sequence is CSAAGTGHNEKLFF. In DNA form, the CDR3 reads TGCAGTGCGGCGGGGACAGGGCATAATGAAAAACTGTTTTTT.

The genes are TRBV7-9 and TRBJ2-2, with a weak D call TRBD2 (5 bases). V was pared by 5 bases and J by 6 bases, with 13 bases between. Germline lookup yields CDR1 SEHNR and CDR2 FQNEAQ (reference sequence). This CDR3 is 14 amino acids long. CDR3 region: CASSPAEGSGELFF. The CDR3 nucleotides read TGTGCCAGCAGCCCGGCCGAGGGATCCGGGGAGCTGTTTTTT.

This clonotype was seen only a few times. The V and J genes are TRBV14 and TRBJ1-1; D is uncertain. In germline, CDR1 is SGHDN, CDR2 FVKESK. The ends were cut back, 1 base at V and 1 base at J, with 13 bases in the middle. CDR3 size: 16 residues. CDR3 in amino acids: CASSQVPWQTNTEAFF. The CDR3 region has the DNA TGTGCCAGCAGCCAAGTCCCATGGCAGACGAACACTGAAGCTTTCTTT.